This entry describes one T cell receptor (beta chain). Either two negative PCRs, clearance, or symptom resolution qualified Cohort 3 donors as recovered. The sample belongs to a study of blood T cell repertoires in COVID-19. About the research overall: PBMCs, B-cell-depleted T cells, or T cells were the source of the cDNA or gDNA that made up the material.

Source study methods: Using reference gene primer amplification, nucleated cell counts were estimated. The protocol was immunoSEQ multiplex PCR, while the TCRdb copy is restricted to in-frame clones and leaves out a portion. Clonal size and the V and J genes are those of that table, whereas D and trimming came from the DNA. The profile shows about 310,000 clones, around 90% of them singletons. Per germline, CDR1 SGDLS and CDR2 YYNGEE. Trimming at V came to 3 bases and at J to 5 bases, leaving 4 bases not matched to a gene. This CDR3 contains 15 residues. Sequencing used PBMCs or T cells enriched from blood (not recorded which). The receptor was isolated from a woman between 18 and 29 years old who had recovered from COVID-19. The chain has TRBV9 and TRBJ1-6; 8 nucleotides match TRBD1. This CDR3 is CASSGRQGNNSPLHF. The DNA of the CDR3 is TGTGCCAGCAGCGGGAGACAGGGGAATAATTCACCCCTCCACTTT.